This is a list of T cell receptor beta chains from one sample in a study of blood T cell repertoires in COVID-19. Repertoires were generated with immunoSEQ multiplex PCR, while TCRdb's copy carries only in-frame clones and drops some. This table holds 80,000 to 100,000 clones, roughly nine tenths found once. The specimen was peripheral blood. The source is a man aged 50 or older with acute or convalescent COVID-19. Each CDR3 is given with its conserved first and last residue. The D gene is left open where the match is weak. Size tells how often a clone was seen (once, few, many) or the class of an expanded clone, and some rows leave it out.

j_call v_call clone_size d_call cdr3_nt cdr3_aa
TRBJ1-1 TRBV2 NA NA TGTGCCAGCAAACGGAGGGAGGGGACTGAAGCTTTCTTT CASKRREGTEAFF
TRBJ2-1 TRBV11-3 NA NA TGTGCCAGCAGCTCTCTGGTAGAGGGAATGAATGAGCAGTTCTTC CASSSLVEGMNEQFF
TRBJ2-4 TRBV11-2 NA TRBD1 TGTGCCAGCAGGCTATATGACAGGGGAAACATTCAGTACTTC CASRLYDRGNIQYF
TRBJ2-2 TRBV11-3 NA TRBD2 TGTGCCAGCAGCTTAGCCTCAGGAATGAGCGGGAGGCCCGGGGAGCTGTTTTTT CASSLASGMSGRPGELFF
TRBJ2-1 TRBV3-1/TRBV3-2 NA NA TGTGCCAGCAGCCGCTGGACTGTCAATGAGCAGTTCTTC CASSRWTVNEQFF
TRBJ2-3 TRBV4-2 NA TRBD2 TGTGCCAGCAGCCACGTATTCTCTAGCGGGAGCGGGACAGATACGCAGTATTTT CASSHVFSSGSGTDTQYF
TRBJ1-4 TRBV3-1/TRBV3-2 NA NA TGTGCCAGCAGCCAGGGAGTTGGGGAAAAACTGTTTTTT CASSQGVGEKLFF
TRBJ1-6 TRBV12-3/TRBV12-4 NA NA TGTGCCAGCCGACTTTTATTTAATTCACCCCTCCACTTT CASRLLFNSPLHF
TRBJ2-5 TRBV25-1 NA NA TGTGCCAGCAGTGCCGAAGAGACCCAGTACTTC CASSAEETQYF
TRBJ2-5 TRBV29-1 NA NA TGCAGCGCCGGAGGGAGCGGGGAGACCCAGTACTTC CSAGGSGETQYF
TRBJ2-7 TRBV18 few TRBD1 TGTGCCAGCTCACCCGGGACAGGGGGCCCCTACGAGCAGTACTTC CASSPGTGGPYEQYF